This is a list of T cell receptor beta chains from one sample in a study of blood T cell repertoires in COVID-19. Produced via immunoSEQ multiplex PCR; TCRdb's table is partial and in-frame only. The data show some 160,000 clones, 80% seen once. Sequencing was done on a sample of peripheral blood. The receptors derive from a woman in her fifties or sixties with acute or convalescent COVID-19. CDR3s leave out the opening cysteine and the closing phenylalanine or tryptophan. Fields, in order: D gene, V gene, J gene, CDR3 protein. D genes are given only for firm matches.

TRBD1,TRBV10-3,TRBJ1-4,AISDREGGEKLF
-,TRBV9,TRBJ2-5,ASSAGQQETQY
-,TRBV29-1,TRBJ1-2,SVVKGDYGYT
-,TRBV7-6,TRBJ2-7,ASSLAGQTYEQY
-,TRBV6-5,TRBJ1-4,ATRGEVDEKLF
TRBD1,TRBV5-4,TRBJ1-1,ASSFWDSLNTEAF
TRBD2,TRBV6-1,TRBJ2-1,ASSATSGGATGNEQF
-,TRBV7-3,TRBJ2-1,ASSLFPTGPNEQF
-,TRBV5-1,TRBJ1-5,ASSWDSNQPQH
TRBD2,TRBV4-3,TRBJ2-3,ASSQTGTTYSTDTQY
TRBD2,TRBV6-2/TRBV6-3,TRBJ2-1,ASSTSPGLAGYNEQF
-,TRBV5-8,TRBJ2-2,ASSSRAGQITGELF
TRBD2,TRBV28,TRBJ2-5,ASSSTSGAQETQY
-,TRBV27,TRBJ1-1,ASSFRGKFKDTEAF
-,TRBV9,TRBJ1-2,ASSDFRVAGALGYT
TRBD1,TRBV5-1,TRBJ2-3,ASSAPGHRGTDTQY
TRBD1,TRBV14,TRBJ2-7,ASSRQGAGEQY
TRBD1,TRBV7-2,TRBJ1-2,ASSLDRQGGGYT
-,TRBV5-8,TRBJ2-2,ASSPHGLLNPGELF
-,TRBV3-1/TRBV3-2,TRBJ2-1,ASSQGGLGEQF
TRBD2,TRBV4-2,TRBJ2-5,ASSQDRRGGETQY
-,TRBV15,TRBJ1-1,ATSRPAGQLNTEAF
TRBD2,TRBV3-1/TRBV3-2,TRBJ2-3,ASRPSGPEDTQY
TRBD1,TRBV28,TRBJ2-3,ASDPQGATDTQY
TRBD1,TRBV6-2/TRBV6-3,TRBJ1-5,ASSTQPGTGVHNQPQH
TRBD2,TRBV5-1,TRBJ2-5,ASSLLAGGYGETQY
-,TRBV21-1,TRBJ2-3,ASSRSTAPAGTQY
-,TRBV2,TRBJ1-5,ASNREAGGNQPQH
TRBD2,TRBV7-2,TRBJ2-7,ASSSTAGGLYEQY
-,TRBV7-2,TRBJ1-4,ASSLQGTENEKLF
-,TRBV6-5,TRBJ1-1,ASSHRANTEAF
-,TRBV28,TRBJ1-1,ASSLAAEAF
TRBD1,TRBV19,TRBJ2-5,ASNRGQGETQY
TRBD1,TRBV7-2,TRBJ2-1,ASSGGQGLSDEQF